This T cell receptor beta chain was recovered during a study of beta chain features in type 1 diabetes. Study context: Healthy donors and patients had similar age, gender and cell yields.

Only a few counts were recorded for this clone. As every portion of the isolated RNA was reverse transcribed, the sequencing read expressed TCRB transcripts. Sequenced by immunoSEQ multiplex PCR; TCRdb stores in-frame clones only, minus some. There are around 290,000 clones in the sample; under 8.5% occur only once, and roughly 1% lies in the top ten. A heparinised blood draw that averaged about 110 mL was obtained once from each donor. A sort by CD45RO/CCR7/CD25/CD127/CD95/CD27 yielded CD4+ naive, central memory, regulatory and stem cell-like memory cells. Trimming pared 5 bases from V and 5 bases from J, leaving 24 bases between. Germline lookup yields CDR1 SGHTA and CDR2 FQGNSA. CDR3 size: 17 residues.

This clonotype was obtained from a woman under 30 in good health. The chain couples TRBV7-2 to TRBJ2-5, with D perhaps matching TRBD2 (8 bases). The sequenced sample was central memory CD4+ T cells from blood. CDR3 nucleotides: TGTGCCAGCAGCCTCGCCCCCGGGGTAGCGGGACAGGAGACCCAGTACTTC. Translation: CASSLAPGVAGQETQYF.